The 30 T cell receptor beta chains listed next were all sequenced from one sample in a study of cytomegalovirus exposure and HLA in healthy donors. 60 Vbeta and 13 Jbeta primers were used in PCR. Measured with immunoSEQ multiplex PCR; TCRdb has only the in-frame clones, and not every one. The table records roughly 140,000 clones, 80% to 85% of them present only once. The sequencing input was PBMCs. The receptors derive from a boy between 2 and 15 years old in good health and CMV-seronegative.

Here the CDR3 reads CASSFGARSYSNQPQHF. CDR3 in DNA: TGTGCCAGCAGTTTTGGGGCCCGATCCTATAGCAATCAGCCCCAGCATTTT. The rearrangement links TRBV28 to TRBJ1-5; a weak D match, TRBD1 (5 bases). The CDR3 length is 17 residues. Trimming pared 3 bases from V and 0 bases from J, leaving 15 bases between. Germline CDR1 MDHEN, CDR2 SYDVKM.

The J gene is TRBJ1-5, the V gene TRBV9; D may be TRBD1 (5 bases). The length of the CDR3 is 14 residues. V gave up 4 bases and J gave up 4 bases, with 12 bases separating them. The germline CDR1 and CDR2 sequences are SGDLS and YYNGEE. CDR3 residues: CASSRTGVNQPQHF. The CDR3 nucleotides are TGTGCCAGCAGCCGTACGGGGGTGAATCAGCCCCAGCATTTT.

This chain links TRBV19 with TRBJ2-3, with D perhaps TRBD2 (6 bases). The CDR3 has 15 residues. Trimming stripped 0 bases from V and 6 bases from J, with 13 bases between. Germline CDR1 is LNHDA and CDR2 is SQIVND (reference sequence). The CDR3 DNA follows: TGTGCCAGTAGTATAGACAGGGAGGCTGGCGATACGCAGTATTTT. As protein: CASSIDREAGDTQYF.

This clone was found a few times. Other nucleotide sequences from this sample produce the same CDR3. V is TRBV7-2 and J is TRBJ1-5; 7 bases are a match to TRBD1. CDR3 length: 15 amino acids. Germline V lookup: CDR1 SGHTA, CDR2 FQGNSA. V shed 2 bases, J shed 3 bases, and the junction held 4 bases outside the gene matches. The CDR3 DNA follows: TGTGCCAGCAGCTTAAGGGACAGCCTCAATCAGCCCCAGCATTTT. Amino acids: CASSLRDSLNQPQHF.

The V gene is TRBV20-1, the J gene TRBJ2-1; a weak D match, TRBD1 (5 bases). The V gene lost 0 bases and the J gene lost 13 bases, with 10 bases spanning the gap. This CDR3 comprises 11 residues. CDR1 DFQATT and CDR2 SNEGSKA come from the germline V gene (reference sequence). CDR3 in amino acids: CSAREVGLQFF. The DNA for the CDR3 is TGCAGTGCTAGAGAAGTGGGGCTCCAGTTCTTC.

CDR3 DNA sequence: TGTGCCAGTAGTCCAGGGACAGGGTCCTACTACGAGCAGTACTTC. Protein product: CASSPGTGSYYEQYF. The V call is TRBV19, the J call TRBJ2-7; TRBD1 agrees at 9 bases. The germline V gene encodes CDR1 LNHDA and CDR2 SQIVND (reference sequence). V was clipped by 5 bases and J by 3 bases; unmatched bases: 8. The CDR3 runs to 15 residues.

This clone has only one observation. This chain joins TRBV7-8 and TRBJ2-5; the D gene is possibly TRBD1 (9 bases). Germline V gene sequence: CDR1 SGHVS, CDR2 FQNEAQ. The CDR3 is 18 residues long. Trimming shortened V by 4 bases and J by 2 bases, and 23 bases separated the two germline ends. Written as DNA, the CDR3 is TGTGCCAGCAGCTACTACAGGGGGCCTAGCGGGCGACAAGAGACCCAGTACTTC. Encoded protein: CASSYYRGPSGRQETQYF.

The rearrangement joins TRBV27 to TRBJ2-1; 9 positions agree with TRBD2. CDR1 is MNHEY and CDR2 is SMNVEV in the germline V gene (reference sequence). The CDR3 sequence is 14 residues long. Trimming cost V 8 bases and J 8 bases; bases outside gene matches: 10. This CDR3 is CASEASGRWDEQFF. DNA for the CDR3: TGTGCCAGCGAGGCGAGCGGGAGGTGGGATGAGCAGTTCTTC.

The chain joins TRBV5-1 to TRBJ2-2; D is uncertain. Germline V gives CDR1 SGHRS, CDR2 YFSETQ. The CDR3 covers 14 residues. V lost 0 bases, J lost 1 base, and 4 bases lay in between. The CDR3 sequence is CASSLGGNTGELFF. The CDR3 nucleotides are TGCGCCAGCAGCTTGGGAGGGAACACCGGGGAGCTGTTTTTT.

A single count supports this clone. The J gene is TRBJ2-1, the V gene TRBV7-2; D might be TRBD2 (6 bases). The CDR3 has 14 residues. Trimming stripped 4 bases from V and 10 bases from J, with 17 bases between. Per germline, CDR1 SGHTA and CDR2 FQGNSA. The CDR3 nucleotides are TGTGCCAGCAGCTCCCGAGATTGGGGAGGCGAGCAGTTCTTC. The encoded protein is CASSSRDWGGEQFF.

The chain combines TRBV28 with TRBJ2-3; 8 nucleotides match TRBD2. With 4 bases clipped from V and 1 base from J, the junction kept 7 bases outside the gene matches. This CDR3 is built from 16 residues. Germline CDR1 MDHEN, CDR2 SYDVKM. CDR3 sequence reads: CASSSVAGPGTDTQYF. CDR3 nucleotides: TGTGCCAGCAGTTCCGTAGCGGGGCCGGGCACAGATACGCAGTATTTT.

V usage is TRBV21-1 and J usage is TRBJ2-5; the D segment call TRBD1 is taken from the table without a DNA check. TRBV21-1 is a pseudogene segment. The CDR3 is 16 amino acids. In DNA, the CDR3 is TGTGCCAGCAGCACCAAGGCTGGACAGGTTCGAGAGACCCAGTACTTC. Protein sequence: CASSTKAGQVRETQYF.

The DNA for the CDR3 is TGTGCCAGCAGCGTAGACGACAGGAGACACGAGCAGTACTTC. Its protein product is CASSVDDRRHEQYF. V and J are TRBV9 and TRBJ2-5, with a tentative D call TRBD1 (6 bases). The J call is uncertain, as TRBJ2-7 better fits the DNA end. The CDR3 extends over 14 amino acids. Germline lookup yields CDR1 SGDLS and CDR2 YYNGEE.

There are a few counts of this clone. The chain couples TRBV4-2 to TRBJ2-2; 7 bases map to TRBD2. J gave up 6 bases and V 0 bases, and 7 bases lay outside the gene matches. The CDR3 extends over 16 amino acids. CDR1 is LGHNA and CDR2 is YNFKEQ in the germline V gene. The CDR3 protein is CASSQDYAGESGELFF. CDR3 DNA: TGTGCCAGCAGCCAAGATTATGCGGGAGAATCCGGGGAGCTGTTTTTT.

V and J are TRBV12-5 and TRBJ2-7; 9 positions agree with TRBD1. V lost 6 bases to trimming and J lost 1 base; unmatched junction nucleotides: 7. The CDR3 loop spans 15 amino acids. Germline lookup yields CDR1 LGHNT and CDR2 FRNRAP. CDR3 sequence: CASGHTGGLSYEQYF. As DNA, the CDR3 is TGTGCTAGTGGGCACACAGGGGGCTTATCCTACGAGCAGTACTTC.

This chain uses TRBV6-1 with TRBJ2-7; D is unresolved. The germline V gene encodes CDR1 MNHNS and CDR2 SASEGT. The length of the CDR3 is 15 residues. V was clipped by 0 bases and J by 3 bases, with 12 bases between them. Here the CDR3 reads CASSEARSGRYEQYF. CDR3 sequence (DNA): TGTGCCAGCAGTGAAGCGCGGTCGGGTCGCTACGAGCAGTACTTC.

J is TRBJ1-4 and V is TRBV9; the D is unclear. Deletions cut 3 bases from V and 4 bases from J, with 4 bases between. The CDR3 is made up of 12 amino acids. The germline CDR1 and CDR2 sequences are SGDLS and YYNGEE. CDR3 bases: TGTGCCAGCAGCGGACATAATGAAAAACTGTTTTTT. This gives the protein CASSGHNEKLFF.

The gene calls are TRBV6-4 and TRBJ2-1; 9 bases line up with TRBD2. CDR3 length: 15 residues. V was clipped by 3 bases and J by 0 bases; unmatched bases: 0. Germline assignment: CDR1 MRHNA and CDR2 SNTAGT. CDR3 coding DNA: TGTGCCAGCAGTGAAGCGGGGGGCTCCTACAATGAGCAGTTCTTC. Translation gives CASSEAGGSYNEQFF.

This chain joins TRBV28 and TRBJ1-6; D is ambiguous. The germline CDR1 and CDR2 sequences are MDHEN and SYDVKM. V lost 8 bases to trimming and J lost 4 bases, with 12 bases between them. The CDR3 runs to 14 residues. CDR3 DNA: TGTGCCAGCCTCCAGGCCAAGTATAATTCACCCCTCCACTTT. Translation: CASLQAKYNSPLHF.

The chain combines TRBV27 with TRBJ2-7; tentative D call: TRBD1 (5 bases). The CDR3 has 13 residues. Trimming took off 3 bases at V and 4 bases at J, with 10 bases between the two ends. CDR1 MNHEY and CDR2 SMNVEV come from the germline V gene (reference sequence). CDR3 DNA: TGTGCCAGCAGTTTTAGGGGAAAATACGAGCAGTACTTC. This gives the protein CASSFRGKYEQYF.

This chain joins TRBV10-3 and TRBJ1-2, with unresolved D. The CDR3 contains 15 residues. Trimming took off 2 bases at V and 4 bases at J, with 14 bases between the two ends. The germline CDR1 and CDR2 sequences are ENHRY and SYGVKD. The CDR3 DNA sequence: TGTGCCATCAGTGAGGTACGGCAGGTGGGCTATGGCTACACCTTC. Protein product: CAISEVRQVGYGYTF.

In this sample, this clone turned up a few times. The chain links TRBV5-1 to TRBJ1-6; D remains unclear. Germline V CDR1 and CDR2: SGHRS, YFSETQ. The CDR3 runs 14 residues. Trimming shortened V by 4 bases and J by 6 bases, and 11 bases separated the two germline ends. CDR3 protein: CASSLEASNSPLHF. DNA for the CDR3: TGCGCCAGCAGCCTAGAGGCCAGTAATTCACCCCTCCACTTT. Full variable domain (rest looked up from reference TRBV5-1 and TRBJ1-6): KAGVTQTPRYLIKTRGQQVTLSCSPISGHRSVSWYQQTPGQGLQFLFEYFSETQRNKGNFPGRFSGRQFSNSRSEMNVSTLELGDSALYLCASSLEASNSPLHFGNGTRLTVT.

The J gene is TRBJ2-4, the V gene TRBV7-7; D remains ambiguous. The CDR3 loop spans 11 amino acids. Germline V gene data show CDR1 as SSHAT and CDR2 as FNYEAQ (reference sequence). Trimming took off 4 bases at V and 15 bases at J, with 13 bases between the two ends. The CDR3 is CASSSGDRLYF. For the CDR3, the DNA is TGTGCCAGCAGCTCTGGAGACCGACTGTACTTC.

The rearrangement links TRBV10-3 to TRBJ1-2; 11 bases line up with TRBD1. The germline gives CDR1 ENHRY, CDR2 SYGVKD. The CDR3 has 12 amino acids. The trim removed 10 bases at V and 7 bases at J, leaving 5 bases unmatched. The CDR3: CATGQGAAGYTF. The CDR3 DNA reads TGTGCCACCGGACAGGGGGCGGCTGGCTACACCTTC.

The gene calls are TRBV5-8 and TRBJ2-7, with D perhaps TRBD1 (5 bases). CDR3 length equals 15 residues. V lost 0 bases and J 6 bases, leaving 16 bases between the germline ends. Germline CDR1 and CDR2: SGHTS and YDEGEE. In nucleotides, the CDR3 is TGTGCCAGCAGCTTGGGGGGCAGACTTACGTTCGAGCAGTACTTC. It translates to CASSLGGRLTFEQYF.

The V call is TRBV11-3, the J call TRBJ1-1; tentatively, D is TRBD1 (5 bases). Trimming took 0 bases from V and 1 from J, leaving 18 bases between them. Germline V gene data show CDR1 as SGHNT and CDR2 as YENEEA. The CDR3 has 18 residues. As DNA, the CDR3 is TGTGCCAGCAGCTTAGAGGTCTTCGGAGGGGCACCGAACACTGAAGCTTTCTTT. Its translation: CASSLEVFGGAPNTEAFF.

This clone was recorded once. This rearrangement joins TRBV4-1 to TRBJ1-3, with 7 bases fitting TRBD1. Germline-derived CDR1 and CDR2 are MGHRA and YSYEKL. Trimming took 2 bases from V and 5 from J; bases not matched to a gene: 9. The CDR3 runs to 16 residues. DNA of the CDR3: TGCGCCAGCAGCCAATTCGCAGGGGGTCGTAGAAACACCATATATTTT. Translated, it gives CASSQFAGGRRNTIYF.

Remarks on this clone: No conserved phenylalanine or tryptophan ends this CDR3, so it is likely a read error. V and J are TRBV9 and TRBJ1-2; D call uncertain. Trimming took off 1 base at V and 3 bases at J, with 16 bases between the two ends. Looked up from germline, CDR1 is SGDLS and CDR2 is YYNGEE. The CDR3 consists of 16 residues. CDR3 loop: CASSVFRGSADYGYTL. Here the CDR3 DNA reads TGTGCCAGCAGCGTATTCCGGGGTTCAGCCGACTATGGCTACACCCTC.

This clone came up a few times. The chain uses TRBV6-1 and TRBJ1-5, with D possibly TRBD1 on 5 matching bases. The CDR3 is 15 residues long. The V gene's germline CDR1 is MNHNS and CDR2 SASEGT. The ends were cut back, 3 bases at V and 2 bases at J, with 11 bases in the middle. The CDR3 nucleotides are TGTGCCAGCAGTGAGCGGCAGGGCGGCAATCAGCCCCAGCATTTT. It codes for CASSERQGGNQPQHF.

The chain combines TRBV6-5 with TRBJ2-7; maybe TRBD1 (5 bases). Trimming removed 7 bases at V and 0 bases at J, with 16 bases between. Germline V gene sequence: CDR1 MNHEY, CDR2 SVGAGI. The CDR3 length is 15 residues. The CDR3, as DNA: TGTGCCAGCACCCCCCGTCGACAGAGCTCCTACGAGCAGTACTTC. Translation: CASTPRRQSSYEQYF.